A single sample is the source of the 10 T cell receptor beta chains below, sequenced in a study of T-cell memory formation after mild COVID-19. In TCRdb, the 5' RACE reads were re-called with MiXCR into one record per CDR3 protein. This sample has 300,000 to 350,000 distinct CDR3 sequences, with 10% to 15% found just once. Sequencing was carried out using PBMCs or a T cell subset sorted from them (not recorded which). Source of these receptors: a man aged 18 to 29 who had mild COVID-19 (a few samples of this study predate the infection). Cell type and time point are not known.

This clonotype occurred many times. This sequence joins TRBV12-3 or TRBV12-4 and TRBJ1-2, with 10 bases identical to TRBD1. V dropped 3 bases and J dropped 6; count of bases not matched to a gene: 4. The CDR3 consists of 14 residues. The CDR3 DNA sequence: TGTGCCAGCAGTTTGGGACAGGGGACCGATGGCTACACCTTC. Translating it yields CASSLGQGTDGYTF.

This clonotype was seen a handful of times. The rearrangement uses TRBV9 and TRBJ2-1; the match to TRBD2 covers 11 bases. The CDR3 is made up of 15 amino acids. The trim removed 3 bases at V and 4 bases at J, leaving 3 bases unmatched. The germline CDR1 and CDR2 sequences are SGDLS and YYNGEE. The CDR3 coding sequence is TGTGCCAGCAGCGCCGCTAGCGGGGGGTACAATGAGCAGTTCTTC. As protein: CASSAASGGYNEQFF.

In its sample, this clonotype was seen many times. The chain combines TRBV7-2 with TRBJ1-2; D gene unclear. The CDR3 runs 14 residues. Trimming took 5 bases from V and 2 from J, leaving 12 bases between them. From germline, CDR1 is SGHTA and CDR2 FQGNSA. The CDR3 DNA reads TGTGCCAGCAGCCCTCGGCTCGTCAACTATGGCTACACCTTC. It specifies CASSPRLVNYGYTF.

The chain links TRBV12-3 or TRBV12-4 to TRBJ2-7, with 11 nucleotides matching TRBD2. The junction had 3 bases not matched to a gene; V was cut back by 5 bases and J by 0 bases. The CDR3 extends over 15 amino acids. This chain's CDR3 is CASSAGTSGSYEQYF. The CDR3 DNA reads as TGTGCCAGCAGTGCCGGGACTAGCGGCTCCTACGAGCAGTACTTC.

V and J are TRBV20-1 and TRBJ2-2; 7 nucleotides agree with TRBD2. With V trimmed by 6 bases and J by 8 bases, 12 bases remained unmatched. CDR1 is DFQATT and CDR2 is SNEGSKA in the germline V gene (reference sequence). CDR3 length: 14 amino acids. The CDR3 region has the DNA TGCAGTGCCCTCGGGGGGACGCCCAGTGGGGAGCTGTTTTTT. Its protein product is CSALGGTPSGELFF.

The sample holds many counts of this clonotype. The J gene is TRBJ2-3, the V gene TRBV12-3 or TRBV12-4, with D possibly TRBD2 on 7 matching bases. The germline V and J ends were trimmed by 6 bases and 4 bases, with 14 bases remaining between them. This CDR3 has 14 residues. The DNA for the CDR3 is TGTGCCAGCAGCCAACAAGGGGGGGCAGATACGCAGTATTTT. This encodes CASSQQGGADTQYF.

This clonotype appeared a few times. The V and J genes are TRBV7-9 and TRBJ2-5; D not certain. CDR1 is SEHNR, CDR2 FQNEAQ, per germline (reference sequence). Trimming left V 4 bases short and J 3 bases short, with 15 bases between. This CDR3 contains 15 residues. CDR3 region: CASSYSGPGEETQYF. The DNA of the CDR3 is TGTGCCAGCAGCTACTCCGGGCCTGGGGAAGAGACCCAGTACTTC.

The chain uses TRBV5-1 and TRBJ1-6, with D unclear. The CDR3 runs 15 residues. V gave up 0 bases and J gave up 5 bases, with 9 bases separating them. Germline loops: CDR1 SGHRS, CDR2 YFSETQ. The CDR3 bases are TGCGCCAGCAGCTTGGAGACGCTCGATAATTCACCCCTCCACTTT. It is translated as CASSLETLDNSPLHF. The full variable domain, in which reference TRBV5-1 and TRBJ1-6 provide the parts outside the CDR3, is KAGVTQTPRYLIKTRGQQVTLSCSPISGHRSVSWYQQTPGQGLQFLFEYFSETQRNKGNFPGRFSGRQFSNSRSEMNVSTLELGDSALYLCASSLETLDNSPLHFGNGTRLTVT.

This clonotype was found a few times. The V and J genes are TRBV20-1 and TRBJ2-1; TRBD2 aligns across 13 bases. CDR1 is DFQATT, CDR2 SNEGSKA, per germline (reference sequence). This CDR3 comprises 15 residues. J lost 6 bases, V lost 4 bases, and 6 bases had no gene match. The CDR3 nucleotides read TGCAGTGCTACCCGACTAGCGGGGGGTTTCAATGAGCAGTTCTTC. It codes for CSATRLAGGFNEQFF.

The chain recombines TRBV20-1 with TRBJ1-6; D is ambiguous. Trimming pared 3 bases from V and 6 bases from J, leaving 9 bases between. CDR1 and CDR2 (germline): DFQATT, SNEGSKA (reference sequence). The CDR3 totals 13 residues. The CDR3 reads CSASWQRNSPLHF. The CDR3 nucleotides read TGCAGTGCTAGTTGGCAGCGTAATTCACCCCTCCACTTT.